The source of this TCR beta chain is a study of identical twins. Study-level findings and limits: Cross-sectional statistics underpinned the conclusions; the same donors were not followed. The study found that models underestimated out-of-frame TCR alpha sharing in monozygotic twins.

Template switching supplied a universal primer site; unique molecular identifiers were carried on the cDNA. TCRdb passed the 5' RACE reads through MiXCR, listing each CDR3 protein once. The repertoire includes 1.5 million to 2 million distinct CDR3 sequences, roughly 35% of them detected once, and 0.25% to 0.3% sits in the top ten. Only healthy Caucasians were included as donors. The CDR3 covers 15 residues. The V gene end was trimmed by 8 bases and the J gene end by 1 base; junction bases not matched to a gene: 4. Germline V gene data show CDR1 as LNHNV and CDR2 as YYDKDF (reference sequence). A word on this clonotype: The antigen remains unidentified.

The V and J genes are TRBV15 and TRBJ2-3; 12 positions agree with TRBD2. This clonotype was sampled from a newborn girl in good health. The sample consisted of cord blood. The CDR3: CATAGLAGRTDTQYF. DNA of the CDR3: TGTGCCACCGCTGGACTAGCGGGACGCACAGATACGCAGTATTTT.